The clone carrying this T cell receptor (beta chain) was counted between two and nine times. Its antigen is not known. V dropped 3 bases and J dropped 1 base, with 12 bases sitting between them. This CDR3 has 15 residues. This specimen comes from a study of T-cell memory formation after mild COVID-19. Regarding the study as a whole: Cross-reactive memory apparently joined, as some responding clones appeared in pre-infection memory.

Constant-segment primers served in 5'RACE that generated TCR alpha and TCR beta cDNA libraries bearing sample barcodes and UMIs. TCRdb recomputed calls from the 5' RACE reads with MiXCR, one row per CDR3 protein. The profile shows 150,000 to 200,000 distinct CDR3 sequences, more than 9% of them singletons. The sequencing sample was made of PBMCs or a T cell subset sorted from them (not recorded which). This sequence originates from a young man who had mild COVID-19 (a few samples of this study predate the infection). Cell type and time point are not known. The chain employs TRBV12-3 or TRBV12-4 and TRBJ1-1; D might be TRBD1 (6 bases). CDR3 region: CASSFKGQRNTEAFF. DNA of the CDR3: TGTGCCAGCAGTTTTAAGGGACAAAGGAACACTGAAGCTTTCTTT.